Listed below are T cell receptor beta chains from one sample, sequenced in a study of shared clonotypes between healthy human individuals. The table came from immunoSEQ multiplex PCR; TCRdb's copy has only in-frame clones and leaves some out. The table includes 2 million to 2.5 million clones, more than 85% detected once. Sequencing was carried out using naive CD4+ T cells from PBMCs. The receptors stem from a young man in good health. Some clones in this sample may be carry-over from other donors' samples. Each CDR3 is given with its conserved first and last residue. Fields, in order: J gene, V gene, D gene, clone size, CDR3 DNA, CDR3 protein. A D gene is named only where the DNA matches it firmly. Size values are once, few and many counts, or a class for expanded clones, and some rows have none.

>TRBJ1-1|TRBV29-1|NA|few
TGCAGCGTTGTAGTAAGGGGGAACACTGAAGCTTTCTTT
CSVVVRGNTEAFF
>TRBJ2-5|TRBV6-6|NA|once
TGTGCCAGCAGTTACGGGGGAGGCGAGACCCAGTACTTC
CASSYGGGETQYF
>TRBJ2-3|TRBV4-1|TRBD2|NA
TGCGCCAGCAGCCAAGAAACTAGCGGGAGAATTGGGACGCAGTATTTT
CASSQETSGRIGTQYF
>TRBJ2-1|TRBV6-5|NA|NA
TGTGCCAGCTCCCAAGGGTCTGAGCAGTTCTTC
CASSQGSEQFF
>TRBJ1-2|TRBV28|NA|NA
TGTGCCAGCAGTTTATCGACAGCGCACTATGGCTACACCTTC
CASSLSTAHYGYTF
>TRBJ2-3|TRBV29-1|NA|once
TGCAGCGGCGTCCCCACAGATACGCAGTATTTT
CSGVPTDTQYF
>TRBJ2-7|TRBV27|NA|NA
TGTGCCAGCAGTTTTTTTGATTCCGTATACGAGCAGTACTTC
CASSFFDSVYEQYF
>TRBJ1-2|TRBV27|TRBD1|NA
TGTGCCAGCAGTTTTCGACAGGGAGTCTATGGCTACACCTTC
CASSFRQGVYGYTF
>TRBJ2-6|TRBV29-1|NA|NA
TGCAGCGTTGAATCAGATGACATCTCTGGGGCCAACGTCCTGACTTTC
CSVESDDISGANVLTF
>TRBJ2-3|TRBV9|TRBD2|NA
TGTGCCAGCAGCGTAGGGCGGCTAGCGGCCAGCACAGATACGCAGTATTTT
CASSVGRLAASTDTQYF
>TRBJ2-1|TRBV5-1|NA|NA
TGCGCCAGCAGCTTGGTACCTAACGGCAGTGAGCAGTTCTTC
CASSLVPNGSEQFF
>TRBJ1-5|TRBV28|NA|NA
TGTGCCAGCAGTTTCAGTGGTGGGCGCGGGAGCAATCAGCCCCAGCATTTT
CASSFSGGRGSNQPQHF
>TRBJ2-7|TRBV5-4|TRBD2|NA
TGTGCCAGCCGTAGTGGACTAGCGGGAGAAATCGGGGAGCAGTACTTC
CASRSGLAGEIGEQYF
>TRBJ1-1|TRBV7-2|TRBD1|NA
TGTGCCAGCAGCTTAGTGGCACAGGGGTCCTTTATGAACACTGAAGCTTTCTTT
CASSLVAQGSFMNTEAFF
>TRBJ2-7|TRBV4-1|NA|NA
TGCGCCAGCAGCCAAGAGGGGGGAAGGGGTTCTCTCGAGCAGTACTTC
CASSQEGGRGSLEQYF
>TRBJ2-3|TRBV4-3|TRBD1|NA
TGCGCCAGCAGCCACGACAGGGTTGGCACAGATACGCAGTATTTT
CASSHDRVGTDTQYF
>TRBJ1-5|TRBV19|NA|NA
TGTGCCAGTAGTATGAGGGGGAATCAGCCCCAGCATTTT
CASSMRGNQPQHF
>TRBJ2-7|TRBV29-1|NA|NA
TGCAGCGTTGTTAGATGGCAGGGCTCCTACGAGCAGTACTTC
CSVVRWQGSYEQYF
>TRBJ2-1|TRBV15|NA|NA
TGTGCCACCAGCAGAGTCCGTGACGGGTACAATGAGCAGTTCTTC
CATSRVRDGYNEQFF
>TRBJ2-1|TRBV5-1|NA|NA
TGCGCCAGCAGCTTTGGGCTAGCGCTCTACAATGAGCAGTTCTTC
CASSFGLALYNEQFF
>TRBJ2-2|TRBV6-5|NA|NA
TGTGCCAGCAGAAAAACTCGCACCGGGGAGCTGTTTTTT
CASRKTRTGELFF
>TRBJ2-5|TRBV18|NA|once
TGTGCCAGCTCACAGGGGGTTGAGACCCAGTACTTC
CASSQGVETQYF
>TRBJ1-2|TRBV28|NA|NA
TGTGCCAGCAGTAAACAGGCAGGAGGGGCTAACTATGGCTACACCTTC
CASSKQAGGANYGYTF
>TRBJ2-2|TRBV7-9|TRBD2|NA
TGTGCCAGCTCGGAGCGGGGTCGAACCGGGGAGCTGTTTTTT
CASSERGRTGELFF